The 21 T cell receptor beta chains below come from one sample, sequenced in a study of blood T cells in healthy people across ages. A sample-barcoded 5' primer and a J-beta primer mix were used in a second PCR of about 7 to 12 cycles. Using its own MiXCR run on the 5' RACE reads, TCRdb lists one record per CDR3 protein. The sample consists of about 1.4 million distinct CDR3 sequences, roughly 64% of them appearing once. The sequencing sample was made of blood. The origin of the receptors is a man aged 18 to 30 in good health.

The chain recombines TRBV20-1 with TRBJ1-1; D perhaps matches TRBD1 (5 bases). The CDR3 extends over 11 amino acids. In germline, CDR1 is DFQATT, CDR2 SNEGSKA (reference sequence). Trimming took 5 bases from V and 4 from J, leaving 8 bases between them. CDR3 nucleotides: TGCAGTGCTTTTGGGGGCACTGAAGCTTTCTTT. Translation: CSAFGGTEAFF.

V is TRBV28 and J is TRBJ2-5; 7 bases are a match to TRBD1. V trimming: 6 bases; J trimming: 11 bases; junction bases outside the gene matches: 15. This CDR3 has 14 amino acids. The germline gives CDR1 MDHEN, CDR2 SYDVKM. The CDR3 loop is CASRPRDSVIRQYF. The CDR3 coding sequence is TGTGCCAGCAGACCCCGGGACAGTGTTATCCGGCAGTACTTC.

This clonotype was counted once. One end of the junction fails to match germline, which may point to a read error. The chain recombines TRBV24-1 with TRBJ2-1; weak D call: TRBD2 (5 bases). Germline loops: CDR1 KGHDR, CDR2 SFDVKD. The CDR3 loop spans 15 amino acids. The CDR3 nucleotides read TGTGCCACCAGTAATAGCGAACAGCCGTACAATGGGCAGTTCTTC. Translating gives CATSNSEQPYNGQFF.

This sequence joins TRBV4-1 and TRBJ1-2; D not resolved. V dropped 1 base and J dropped 7 bases, with 16 bases sitting between them. The germline CDR1 and CDR2 sequences are MGHRA and YSYEKL. This CDR3 contains 15 residues. Here the CDR3 reads CASSQGEGGYFGYTF. CDR3 coding DNA: TGCGCCAGCAGCCAAGGAGAGGGTGGTTATTTTGGCTACACCTTC.

The chain employs TRBV7-2 and TRBJ2-3; D is ambiguous. CDR1 and CDR2 from the germline V gene are SGHTA and FQGNSA. This CDR3 region has 15 residues. Trimming cost V 2 bases and J 3 bases, with 12 bases left between them. CDR3 bases: TGTGCCAGCAGCTTATATGGATATCGGACAGATACGCAGTATTTT. Residues: CASSLYGYRTDTQYF. Combining the CDR3 with reference TRBV7-2 and TRBJ2-3 gives the whole variable domain GAGVSQSPSNKVTEKGKDVELRCDPISGHTALYWYRQSLGQGLEFLIYFQGNSAPDKSGLPSDRFSAERTGGSVSTLTIQRTQQEDSAVYLCASSLYGYRTDTQYFGPGTRLTVL.

V gene TRBV25-1 combines with J gene TRBJ1-2; D is perhaps TRBD1 (6 bases). CDR3 size: 14 residues. The germline V gene has CDR1 MGHDK and CDR2 SYGVNS. V gave up 5 bases and J gave up 2 bases, with 12 bases separating them. CDR3 sequence: CASSTGGQNYGYTF. As DNA, the CDR3 is TGTGCCAGCAGTACGGGGGGACAAAACTATGGCTACACCTTC.

The J gene is TRBJ2-1, the V gene TRBV10-1; D unclear. Germline values: CDR1 WNHNN, CDR2 SYGVQD (reference sequence). Trimming pared 7 bases from V and 10 bases from J, leaving 14 bases between. There are 12 residues in the CDR3. In DNA, the CDR3 is TGCGCCAGCACACCGGGCAGCGCCGAGCAGTTCTTC. Protein product: CASTPGSAEQFF.

The V and J genes are TRBV28 and TRBJ1-3; 7 bases align to TRBD1. V gave up 5 bases and J gave up 1 base; unmatched junction bases: 5. Germline V gene data show CDR1 as MDHEN and CDR2 as SYDVKM. CDR3 length: 15 amino acids. Here the CDR3 DNA reads TGTGCCAGCAGTCCAAGACAGGGATCTGGAAACACCATATATTTT. Protein sequence: CASSPRQGSGNTIYF.

The chain has TRBV6-2 or TRBV6-3 and TRBJ2-7; D is tentatively TRBD1 or TRBD2 (7 bases each). V gave up 5 bases and J gave up 6 bases, with 14 bases separating them. CDR1 and CDR2 (germline): MNHEY, SVGEGT. The CDR3 loop spans 13 amino acids. As DNA, the CDR3 is TGTGCCAGCAGTGACAGGGACTACTCCGAGCAGTACTTC. Encoded protein: CASSDRDYSEQYF.

V and J are TRBV20-1 and TRBJ2-3; D might be TRBD1 (6 bases). Trimming pared 4 bases from V and 4 bases from J, leaving 18 bases between. Germline V gene sequence: CDR1 DFQATT, CDR2 SNEGSKA (reference sequence). The CDR3 is 15 residues long. CDR3 amino acids: CSATSTGLVADTQYF. Written as DNA, the CDR3 is TGCAGTGCTACCTCTACAGGGCTGGTCGCAGATACGCAGTATTTT.

The chain links TRBV29-1 to TRBJ2-1; tentatively, D is TRBD2 (5 bases). Trimming stripped 1 base from V and 3 bases from J, with 10 bases between. There are 14 residues in the CDR3. Looked up from germline, CDR1 is SQVTM and CDR2 is ANQGSEA. The CDR3 loop reads CSVEAEAHYNEQFF. The CDR3 DNA reads as TGCAGCGTTGAAGCGGAGGCTCACTACAATGAGCAGTTCTTC.

The chain couples TRBV4-3 to TRBJ1-1; D unclear. This CDR3 is built from 15 residues. V was cut by 0 bases and J by 3 bases, with 11 bases left in between. Germline-derived CDR1 and CDR2 are LGHNA and YSLEER. The DNA for the CDR3 is TGCGCCAGCAGCCAAGATCGGGGTAGGGACACTGAAGCTTTCTTT. Residues: CASSQDRGRDTEAFF.

Only a few counts were recorded for this clonotype. J is TRBJ1-4 and V is TRBV6-5, with a possible D match to TRBD1 (5 bases). The CDR3 runs to 15 residues. Germline V gene lookup returns CDR1 MNHEY and CDR2 SVGAGI. V shed 4 bases and J shed 0 bases, with 9 bases lying between them. CDR3 protein: CASSSGDATNEKLFF. The CDR3 region has the DNA TGTGCCAGCAGTTCGGGGGATGCAACTAATGAAAAACTGTTTTTT.

This chain connects TRBV2 to TRBJ2-5; tentative D call: TRBD1 (6 bases). This CDR3 comprises 12 residues. The germline V gene encodes CDR1 SNHLY and CDR2 FYNNEI. V was trimmed by 11 bases and J by 1 base, leaving 11 bases between them. The CDR3 coding sequence is TGTGCCGGGAGACAGGTCCAAGAGACCCAGTACTTC. This sequence encodes CAGRQVQETQYF.

The CDR3: CASSFHGRTSSGANVLTF. The CDR3 bases are TGTGCCAGCAGTTTCCACGGGAGGACCTCTTCTGGGGCCAACGTCCTGACTTTC. The rearrangement uses TRBV27 and TRBJ2-6, with 7 bases lining up with TRBD2. The CDR3 is made up of 18 amino acids. Germline V CDR1 and CDR2: MNHEY, SMNVEV (reference sequence). V was clipped by 3 bases and J by 1 base; unmatched bases: 9.

The chain has TRBV7-9 and TRBJ1-1; 7 positions agree with TRBD1. The CDR3 is made up of 15 amino acids. The junction had 7 bases not matched to a gene; V was cut back by 6 bases and J by 0 bases. The germline gives CDR1 SEHNR, CDR2 FQNEAQ (reference sequence). Written as DNA, the CDR3 is TGTGCCAGCAGACCAAGGACAGGATTGAACACTGAAGCTTTCTTT. This gives the protein CASRPRTGLNTEAFF.

The chain links TRBV4-1 to TRBJ1-5; 7 nucleotides line up with TRBD1. The CDR3 runs to 14 residues. Germline-derived CDR1 and CDR2 are MGHRA and YSYEKL. V gave up 2 bases and J gave up 6 bases; unmatched junction bases: 4. CDR3 sequence: CASSQLTGTQPQHF. The CDR3 DNA follows: TGCGCCAGCAGCCAACTGACAGGGACTCAGCCCCAGCATTTT.

The chain combines TRBV4-2 with TRBJ2-7, with D unresolved. Looked up from germline, CDR1 is LGHNA and CDR2 is YNFKEQ. Trimming cost V 4 bases and J 3 bases, with 10 bases left between them. This CDR3 has 13 residues. The CDR3 DNA sequence: TGTGCCAGCAGCCGAGAACCCGACTACGAGCAGTACTTC. It codes for CASSREPDYEQYF.

This clonotype was seen only a few times. The gene calls are TRBV29-1 and TRBJ2-5; D is undetermined. Trimming removed 4 bases from V and 11 bases from J, with 14 bases in between. CDR1 is SQVTM, CDR2 ANQGSEA, per germline. The CDR3 consists of 11 residues. CDR3 coding DNA: TGCAGCGTTGGGGTAGTAGGAGAGCAGTACTTC. Residues: CSVGVVGEQYF.

This chain joins TRBV6-5 and TRBJ1-6; 7 positions match TRBD1. Losses at the gene ends were 5 bases for V and 9 bases for J; bases not matched to a gene: 7. From germline, CDR1 is MNHEY and CDR2 SVGAGI. The CDR3 has 14 amino acids. CDR3 in amino acids: CASSTTGASSPLHF. In nucleotides, the CDR3 is TGTGCCAGCAGTACCACAGGGGCATCTTCACCCCTCCACTTT.

The genes are TRBV12-3 or TRBV12-4 and TRBJ1-2; D is perhaps TRBD1 (5 bases). Deletions cut 4 bases from V and 6 bases from J, with 21 bases between. CDR3 size: 16 residues. The CDR3 sequence: CASSSLTGGGEDGYTF. The DNA of the CDR3 is TGTGCCAGCAGTTCCCTAACGGGTGGGGGGGAAGATGGCTACACCTTC.